This TCR beta chain originates from a study of early T cells in non-severe SARS-CoV-2 infection. Overall study findings and caveats: Lookups in VDJdb leaned toward anti-spike CD8 responses and missed private and CD4 specificities.

V was clipped by 4 bases and J by 5 bases; unmatched bases: 6. Germline V gene lookup returns CDR1 MNHEY and CDR2 SVGAGI. This CDR3 has 14 residues. Turning to this clonotype: Its antigen is currently unknown.

Attachment of unique molecular identifiers was made to individual cDNA molecules. MiXCR, run by TCRdb on the 5' RACE reads, gives a single entry per CDR3 protein. The profile shows approximately 71,000 distinct CDR3 sequences, 9.5% to 15% of them singletons. Specimen: whole blood. This receptor was identified in an adult who was a healthcare worker with PCR-confirmed SARS-CoV-2 infection or an uninfected control (not recorded which). The rearrangement uses TRBV6-5 and TRBJ2-7, with 9 bases matching TRBD1. Here the CDR3 reads CASSSGTGRNEQYF. The CDR3 DNA reads TGTGCCAGCAGTTCCGGGACAGGGCGCAACGAGCAGTACTTC.